The next 23 T cell receptor beta chains were all read from a single sample in a study of Tregs in tolerant kidney transplant recipients. Assay: immunoSEQ multiplex PCR; the TCRdb copy retains only in-frame clones and omits some. The sample contains about 73,000 clones, around 90% of which appear only once. Here the sequenced sample was Tregs from blood, taken before the transplant. Receptor source: a human donor who received a combined kidney and bone marrow transplant.

Only a few counts were recorded for this clone. The rearrangement links TRBV7-8 to TRBJ2-1; D unclear. The germline V gene has CDR1 SGHVS and CDR2 FQNEAQ. Trimming pared 4 bases from V and 2 bases from J, leaving 15 bases between. The CDR3 runs 16 residues. CDR3 sequence: CASSSPRTPAYNEQFF. The CDR3 DNA reads as TGTGCCAGCAGCTCCCCCCGGACCCCAGCCTACAATGAGCAGTTCTTC. Supplemented by reference TRBV7-8 and TRBJ2-1, the full variable domain reads GAGVSQSPRYKVAKRGQDVALRCDPISGHVSLFWYQQALGQGPEFLTYFQNEAQLDKSGLPSDRFFAERPEGSVSTLKIQRTQQEDSAVYLCASSSPRTPAYNEQFFGPGTRLTVL.

The J gene is TRBJ2-2, the V gene TRBV7-2, with TRBD1 matching 11 bases. Germline V gene lookup returns CDR1 SGHTA and CDR2 FQGNSA. The CDR3 sequence is 15 residues long. V lost 8 bases, J lost 4 bases, and 6 bases stayed unmatched. The CDR3 nucleotides are TGTGCCAGCGGACGGACAGGGGGCTTCACCGGGGAGCTGTTTTTT. The encoded protein is CASGRTGGFTGELFF.

V gene TRBV19 combines with J gene TRBJ2-7; a weak D match, TRBD2 (6 bases). CDR1 LNHDA and CDR2 SQIVND come from the germline V gene (reference sequence). There are 15 residues in the CDR3. Trimming stripped 5 bases from V and 7 bases from J, with 21 bases between. The CDR3: CASSPPGGFAGEQYF. The CDR3 bases are TGTGCCAGTAGTCCCCCCGGGGGTTTTGCTGGTGAGCAGTACTTC.

This clone has just a few counts. The chain recombines TRBV7-9 with TRBJ2-7; D tentatively reads TRBD1 or TRBD2 (7 bases each). Trimming stripped 5 bases from V and 2 bases from J, with 19 bases between. The CDR3 has 16 amino acids. From germline, CDR1 is SEHNR and CDR2 FQNEAQ (reference sequence). The CDR3 DNA is TGTGCCAGCAGCCCCTCAGGGGGGGGGCGTCCCTACGAGCAGTACTTC. This sequence encodes CASSPSGGGRPYEQYF.

The rearrangement joins TRBV19 to TRBJ1-1; 7 bases align to TRBD1. In germline, CDR1 is LNHDA, CDR2 SQIVND (reference sequence). The CDR3 has 16 residues. The V gene end was trimmed by 6 bases and the J gene end by 0 bases; junction bases not matched to a gene: 10. The CDR3 DNA follows: TGTGCCAGTAGCTTAGACAGGGCCGCAATGAACACTGAAGCTTTCTTT. Translation: CASSLDRAAMNTEAFF.

As for this clone: Relative to the germline gene, one junction end is altered; a read error may explain this. The V gene is TRBV30, the J gene TRBJ2-5; the match to TRBD2 covers 7 bases. The last part of the DNA fits TRBJ2-7 better; the J call may be wrong. The germline CDR1 and CDR2 sequences are GTSNPN and SVGIG (reference sequence). The CDR3 has 13 amino acids. The CDR3 is CAGRGRQTYEQYF. The DNA for the CDR3 is TGTGCCGGGAGGGGACGGCAAACCTACGAGCAGTACTTC.

V usage is TRBV11-2 and J usage is TRBJ2-2; 10 nucleotides match TRBD2. After removal of 1 base from V and 4 bases from J, the junction contained 3 bases not matched to a gene. The CDR3 has 16 amino acids. Germline loops: CDR1 SGHAT, CDR2 FQNNGV. CDR3 region: CASSLVRTSGTGELFF. CDR3 DNA: TGTGCCAGCAGCTTAGTTCGGACTAGCGGCACCGGGGAGCTGTTTTTT. Together with reference TRBV11-2 and TRBJ2-2, the CDR3 gives the full variable domain: EAGVAQSPRYKIIEKRQSVAFWCNPISGHATLYWYQQILGQGPKLLIQFQNNGVVDDSQLPKDRFSAERLKGVDSTLKIQPAKLEDSAVYLCASSLVRTSGTGELFFGEGSRLTVL.

This rearrangement joins TRBV11-3 to TRBJ2-5, with D perhaps matching TRBD1 or TRBD2 (6 bases each). Germline V gives CDR1 SGHNT, CDR2 YENEEA. Trimming took 1 base from V and 2 from J, leaving 17 bases between them. This CDR3 contains 17 residues. Here the CDR3 DNA reads TGTGCCAGCAGCTTAGGAGTGCGGGACACTCAACAAGAGACCCAGTACTTC. Amino acids: CASSLGVRDTQQETQYF.

This chain joins TRBV18 and TRBJ2-7; possibly TRBD2 for D (6 bases). The germline V gene has CDR1 KGHSH and CDR2 LQKENI. This CDR3 comprises 14 residues. V was shortened by 3 bases and J by 0 bases, with 9 bases between the two germline ends. CDR3 DNA: TGTGCCAGCTCACCGGGCGGGGACTCCTACGAGCAGTACTTC. It encodes CASSPGGDSYEQYF. Full variable domain (rest looked up from reference TRBV18 and TRBJ2-7): NAGVMQNPRHLVRRRGQEARLRCSPMKGHSHVYWYRQLPEEGLKFMVYLQKENIIDESGMPKERFSAEFPKEGPSILRIQQVVRGDSAAYFCASSPGGDSYEQYFGPGTRLTVT.

CDR3 region: CASSPPKTGGTEAFF. CDR3 DNA sequence: TGTGCCAGCAGCCCTCCCAAAACAGGGGGCACTGAAGCTTTCTTT. This chain joins TRBV14 and TRBJ1-1; 8 positions agree with TRBD1. Germline CDR1 reads SGHDN; CDR2 reads FVKESK. The J segment lost 4 bases and the V segment lost 4 bases, leaving 8 bases of the junction unmatched. CDR3 length equals 15 residues.

V and J are TRBV19 and TRBJ2-6; 11 nucleotides match TRBD1. The CDR3 contains 18 residues. V gave up 5 bases and J gave up 2 bases; unmatched junction bases: 8. Germline loops: CDR1 LNHDA, CDR2 SQIVND (reference sequence). The CDR3 region is CASSLTWTGGAGANVLTF. CDR3 DNA: TGTGCCAGTAGTTTAACGTGGACAGGGGGCGCTGGGGCCAACGTCCTGACTTTC.

The chain employs TRBV7-6 and TRBJ2-3; 8 nucleotides align to TRBD2. This CDR3 comprises 15 residues. Germline V gives CDR1 SGHVS, CDR2 FNYEAQ. Trimming cost V 7 bases and J 0 bases; bases outside gene matches: 6. The CDR3 region has the DNA TGTGCCAGCACCACTAGCGGCCTAAGCACAGATACGCAGTATTTT. Its protein is CASTTSGLSTDTQYF.

CDR3: CASSGGKTKNIQYF. Here the CDR3 DNA reads TGTGCCAGCAGTGGTGGGAAAACCAAAAACATTCAGTACTTC. The chain recombines TRBV27 with TRBJ2-4; D unresolved. Germline V CDR1 and CDR2: MNHEY, SMNVEV (reference sequence). This CDR3 has 14 amino acids. Deletions cut 5 bases from V and 2 bases from J, with 10 bases between.

DNA of the CDR3: TGTGCCAGCAGCCCTTTCCCTTACGAGCAGTACTTC. Its protein product is CASSPFPYEQYF. V and J are TRBV28 and TRBJ2-7, with D hard to call. Germline V gene lookup returns CDR1 MDHEN and CDR2 SYDVKM. The CDR3 covers 12 residues. V shed 6 bases and J shed 4 bases, with 10 bases lying between them. Full variable domain (remainder filled in from reference TRBV28 and TRBJ2-7): DVKVTQSSRYLVKRTGEKVFLECVQDMDHENMFWYRQDPGLGLRLIYFSYDVKMKEKGDIPEGYSVSREKKERFSLILESASTNQTSMYLCASSPFPYEQYFGPGTRLTVT.

The chain is built from TRBV28 and TRBJ2-5, with unresolved D. The J call may be mistaken, given a closer DNA end match to TRBJ2-7. This CDR3 has 14 residues. Germline CDR1 is MDHEN and CDR2 is SYDVKM. The CDR3 spells CASSSVSLVSEQYF. In DNA form, the CDR3 reads TGTGCCAGCAGTTCGGTGTCGCTAGTGTCCGAGCAGTACTTC.

On this clone itself: This specimen includes other DNA sequences encoding the same CDR3. The chain combines TRBV2 with TRBJ2-7, with D perhaps matching TRBD2 (5 bases). Trimming pared 7 bases from V and 0 bases from J, leaving 7 bases between. Per the germline V gene, CDR1 is SNHLY and CDR2 is FYNNEI. The CDR3 contains 12 residues. The CDR3 DNA is TGTGCCAGCACGGCGGGCTCCTACGAGCAGTACTTC. As protein: CASTAGSYEQYF.

This chain joins TRBV27 and TRBJ2-7; 10 positions match TRBD2. Germline-derived CDR1 and CDR2 are MNHEY and SMNVEV (reference sequence). The CDR3 extends over 18 amino acids. V lost 1 base to trimming and J lost 2 bases; unmatched junction nucleotides: 11. The CDR3 sequence is CASSLLGAGSGRTYEQYF. CDR3 bases: TGTGCCAGCAGTTTATTGGGGGCGGGTAGCGGGAGGACCTACGAGCAGTACTTC.

The DNA of the CDR3 is TGCGCCAGCAGCTTGGGGGGACAGGGCCCCAGGGAGCAGTACTTC. Translated, it gives CASSLGGQGPREQYF. This chain connects TRBV5-1 to TRBJ2-7; TRBD1 matches 9 bases. V gave up 0 bases and J gave up 7 bases; unmatched junction bases: 8. The CDR3 totals 15 residues. Germline CDR1 and CDR2: SGHRS and YFSETQ.

This chain links TRBV27 with TRBJ2-2; 14 bases match TRBD2. The V gene end was trimmed by 5 bases and the J gene end by 5 bases; junction bases not matched to a gene: 7. Germline CDR1 is MNHEY and CDR2 is SMNVEV (reference sequence). The CDR3 sequence is 17 residues long. The CDR3 bases are TGTGCCAGCAGTCCCGGGACTAGCGGGAGCTTTACCGGGGAGCTGTTTTTT. Its protein product is CASSPGTSGSFTGELFF.

The chain has TRBV21-1 and TRBJ2-2; TRBD2, as called in the table, went unchecked against the DNA. TRBV21-1 is classified as a pseudogene. The CDR3 spans 20 residues. The CDR3 nucleotides are TGTGCCAGCAGCAAAGTTGAGGCTAGCGGGAGGGGGCGGTTCACCGGGGAGCTGTTTTTT. Its protein product is CASSKVEASGRGRFTGELFF.

The chain carries TRBV9 and TRBJ1-1, with 8 bases aligning to TRBD1. With 4 bases clipped from V and 4 bases from J, the junction kept 9 bases outside the gene matches. The length of the CDR3 is 15 residues. Germline CDR1 is SGDLS and CDR2 is YYNGEE. The CDR3: CASSLSYTGGTEAFF. The CDR3 DNA reads TGTGCCAGCAGCTTATCCTACACAGGGGGCACTGAAGCTTTCTTT.

J is TRBJ1-1 and V is TRBV18, with TRBD1 matching 8 bases. The CDR3 is made up of 14 amino acids. CDR1 is KGHSH and CDR2 is LQKENI in the germline V gene. J lost 4 bases, V lost 4 bases, and 5 bases had no gene match. CDR3 amino acids: CASSLDRDPTEAFF. The CDR3 DNA reads TGTGCCAGCTCACTGGACAGGGATCCCACTGAAGCTTTCTTT. The complete variable domain, with remaining parts taken from reference TRBV18 and TRBJ1-1, reads NAGVMQNPRHLVRRRGQEARLRCSPMKGHSHVYWYRQLPEEGLKFMVYLQKENIIDESGMPKERFSAEFPKEGPSILRIQQVVRGDSAAYFCASSLDRDPTEAFFGQGTRLTVV.

This rearrangement joins TRBV6-1 to TRBJ2-5; 8 bases line up with TRBD1. Germline CDR1 MNHNS, CDR2 SASEGT. The CDR3 runs 15 residues. The junction had 7 bases not matched to a gene; V was cut back by 6 bases and J by 1 base. CDR3 sequence: CASSQGTGRQETQYF. In DNA, the CDR3 is TGTGCCAGCAGCCAAGGGACAGGCCGCCAAGAGACCCAGTACTTC.